Listed below are T cell receptor beta chains from one sample, sequenced in a study of CD8 T cells in Susac syndrome. One entry per CDR3 protein, called by TCRdb with MiXCR from the immunoSEQ multiplex PCR reads. The repertoire holds fewer than 250,000 distinct CDR3 sequences, with 93% as singletons. The material sequenced was CD4+ T cells from PBMCs. The source is a human donor in good health. The CDR3 runs from the conserved cysteine through the conserved F or W. The D gene is left open where the match is weak. A clone size is listed for some rows: how often the clone was seen (once, few, many), or a class if it is expanded.

v_call: TRBV14; d_call: NA; j_call: TRBJ2-5; clone_size: NA; cdr3_aa: CASSQVWETQYF; cdr3_nt: TGTGCCAGCAGCCAAGTCTGGGAGACCCAGTACTTC
v_call: TRBV7-9; d_call: TRBD2; j_call: TRBJ2-3; clone_size: once; cdr3_aa: CASSYGTTSHTQYF; cdr3_nt: TGTGCCAGCAGCTATGGAACGACTAGCCATACGCAGTATTTT
v_call: TRBV6-1; d_call: TRBD1; j_call: TRBJ2-4; clone_size: few; cdr3_aa: CASSGQGASKNIQYF; cdr3_nt: TGTGCCAGCAGTGGACAGGGGGCGTCCAAAAACATTCAGTACTTC
v_call: TRBV4-3; d_call: NA; j_call: TRBJ2-3; clone_size: NA; cdr3_aa: CASSLRAQGTDTQYF; cdr3_nt: TGCGCCAGCAGCCTACGGGCCCAAGGCACAGATACGCAGTATTTT
v_call: TRBV7-9; d_call: NA; j_call: TRBJ1-1; clone_size: NA; cdr3_aa: CASSRSGISAQAFF; cdr3_nt: TGTGCCAGCAGCCGGTCCGGTATCAGTGCCCAAGCTTTCTTT
v_call: TRBV5-1; d_call: NA; j_call: TRBJ2-1; clone_size: NA; cdr3_aa: CASSLAESSYNEQFF; cdr3_nt: TGCGCCAGCAGCTTGGCAGAGAGCTCCTACAATGAGCAGTTCTTC
v_call: TRBV18; d_call: NA; j_call: TRBJ2-6; clone_size: NA; cdr3_aa: CASSPGTGANVLTF; cdr3_nt: TGTGCCAGCTCACCGGGCACTGGGGCCAACGTCCTGACTTTC
v_call: TRBV29-1; d_call: NA; j_call: TRBJ1-1; clone_size: few; cdr3_aa: CSVVDRKNTEAFF; cdr3_nt: TGCAGCGTTGTTGACAGGAAAAACACTGAAGCTTTCTTT
v_call: TRBV5-8; d_call: TRBD1; j_call: TRBJ2-5; clone_size: NA; cdr3_aa: CASSLEGALETQYF; cdr3_nt: TGTGCCAGCAGCTTGGAGGGGGCCCTAGAGACCCAGTACTTC
v_call: TRBV20-1; d_call: NA; j_call: TRBJ2-5; clone_size: NA; cdr3_aa: CSAQLGAGVATQYF; cdr3_nt: TGCAGTGCTCAACTAGGTGCAGGGGTGGCGACCCAGTACTTC